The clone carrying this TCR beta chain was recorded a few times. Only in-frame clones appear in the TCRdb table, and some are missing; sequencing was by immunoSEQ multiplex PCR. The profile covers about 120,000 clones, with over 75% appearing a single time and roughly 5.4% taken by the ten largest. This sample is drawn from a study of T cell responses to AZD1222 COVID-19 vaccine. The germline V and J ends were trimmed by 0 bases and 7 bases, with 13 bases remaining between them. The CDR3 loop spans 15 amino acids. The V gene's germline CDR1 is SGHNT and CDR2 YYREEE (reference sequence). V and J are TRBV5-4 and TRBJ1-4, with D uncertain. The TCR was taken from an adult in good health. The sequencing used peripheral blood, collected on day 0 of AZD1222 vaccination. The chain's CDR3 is CASSLGKGAPEKLFF. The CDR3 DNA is TGTGCCAGCAGCTTGGGTAAGGGAGCGCCTGAAAAACTGTTTTTT. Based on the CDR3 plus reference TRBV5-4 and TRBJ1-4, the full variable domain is ETGVTQSPTHLIKTRGQQVTLRCSSQSGHNTVSWYQQALGQGPQFIFQYYREEENGRGNFPPRFSGLQFPNYSSELNVNALELDDSALYLCASSLGKGAPEKLFFGSGTQLSVL.